Below are 22 T cell receptor beta chains sequenced from a single sample in a study of neurological immune-mediated disorders. TCRdb ran MiXCR on the 5' RACE reads and lists one entry per CDR3 protein. The sample includes tens of thousands of distinct CDR3 sequences, over 9.5% of them seen just once. Sequenced input: PBMCs. The receptors were sampled from a man aged 55 to 70 in good health.

This clonotype was detected many times. The V call is TRBV5-5, the J call TRBJ1-2; no clear D gene. The V end lost 0 bases, the J end lost 5 bases, and 11 bases lay between the germline ends. CDR1 is SGHKS and CDR2 is YYEKEE in the germline V gene (reference sequence). There are 14 residues in the CDR3. The CDR3 sequence: CASSLEQWLYGYTF. CDR3 bases: TGTGCCAGCAGCTTGGAACAGTGGCTATATGGCTACACCTTC. The entire variable domain, with the rest obtained from reference TRBV5-5 and TRBJ1-2, is as follows: DAGVTQSPTHLIKTRGQQVTLRCSPISGHKSVSWYQQVLGQGPQFIFQYYEKEERGRGNFPDRFSARQFPNYSSELNVNALLLGDSALYLCASSLEQWLYGYTFGSGTRLTVV.

This clonotype showed up many times. The CDR3 loop reads CSVVKSGQSPYEQYF. The DNA for the CDR3 is TGCAGCGTTGTCAAGTCGGGACAGTCTCCTTACGAGCAGTACTTC. The chain links TRBV29-1 to TRBJ2-7, with 7 bases aligning to TRBD1. The CDR3 has 15 amino acids. Unmatched junction bases numbered 13, after V lost 4 bases and J lost 4 bases. CDR1 is SQVTM and CDR2 is ANQGSEA in the germline V gene.

This clonotype was detected many times. Given the absence of the conserved phenylalanine or tryptophan at the CDR3 end, a read error is likely. This chain connects TRBV6-5 to TRBJ1-2; D is unresolved. This CDR3 is built from 14 residues. Trimming shortened V by 3 bases and J by 7 bases, and 15 bases separated the two germline ends. From germline, CDR1 is MNHEY and CDR2 SVGAGI. The CDR3 bases are TGTGCCAGCAGTTATAAAAGTAGGGTTTCTGGCTACACCGTC. Its translation: CASSYKSRVSGYTV.

This clonotype was seen repeatedly, ten times or more. The rearrangement uses TRBV29-1 and TRBJ1-2; 9 bases map to TRBD1. Germline V gene lookup returns CDR1 SQVTM and CDR2 ANQGSEA. This CDR3 is 14 amino acids long. V lost 4 bases and J lost 5; bases outside the gene matches: 8. CDR3 nucleotide sequence: TGCAGCGTTGGGTCCGGGACAGGGAGTTATGGCTACACCTTC. Amino acid sequence: CSVGSGTGSYGYTF. Combining the CDR3 with reference TRBV29-1 and TRBJ1-2 gives the whole variable domain SAVISQKPSRDICQRGTSLTIQCQVDSQVTMMFWYRQQPGQSLTLIATANQGSEATYESGFVIDKFPISRPNLTFSTLTVSNMSPEDSSIYLCSVGSGTGSYGYTFGSGTRLTVV.

The sample holds a few counts of this clonotype. V and J are TRBV5-1 and TRBJ2-5, with TRBD1 identical over 7 bases. V shed 3 bases and J 5 bases; nucleotides not matched to a gene: 7. This CDR3 comprises 14 residues. Germline lookup yields CDR1 SGHRS and CDR2 YFSETQ. CDR3 nucleotides: TGCGCCAGCAGCTGGACAGGTCTTTCGGAGACCCAGTACTTC. It yields the protein CASSWTGLSETQYF.

The J gene is TRBJ2-7, the V gene TRBV20-1; 10 positions match TRBD2. This CDR3 is built from 15 residues. Germline CDR1 and CDR2: DFQATT and SNEGSKA (reference sequence). Trimming cost V 5 bases and J 6 bases; bases outside gene matches: 13. CDR3 sequence: CSAGTSVGALAEQYF. In DNA form, the CDR3 reads TGCAGTGCTGGGACTAGCGTTGGTGCTTTAGCCGAGCAGTACTTC.

This clonotype was counted a few times. The chain combines TRBV5-6 with TRBJ2-1; 11 bases are a match to TRBD2. J gave up 4 bases and V 3 bases, and 15 bases lay outside the gene matches. This CDR3 comprises 19 residues. CDR1 and CDR2 (germline): SGHDT, YYEEEE. The CDR3 is CASSSIIPSGGPSYNEQFF. The CDR3 nucleotides are TGTGCCAGCAGCTCCATAATTCCTAGCGGGGGGCCTTCTTACAATGAGCAGTTCTTC.

Ten or more counts support this clonotype. The V gene is TRBV5-1, the J gene TRBJ2-7; 11 bases fit TRBD1. This CDR3 comprises 15 residues. From germline, CDR1 is SGHRS and CDR2 YFSETQ. The junction had 8 bases not matched to a gene; V was cut back by 6 bases and J by 3 bases. DNA of the CDR3: TGCGCCAGCAATACCGGACAGGGGGCGAACTACGAGCAGTACTTC. This gives the protein CASNTGQGANYEQYF.

This clonotype came up many times. The V call is TRBV3-1, the J call TRBJ2-1; D is ambiguous. This CDR3 contains 15 residues. V lost 3 bases and J 7 bases, leaving 16 bases between the germline ends. Looked up from germline, CDR1 is LGHDT and CDR2 is YNNKEL (reference sequence). CDR3 sequence: CASSQAPSYRNEQFF. Written as DNA, the CDR3 is TGTGCCAGCAGCCAGGCCCCTTCCTATAGAAATGAGCAGTTCTTC.

This clonotype has ten or more counts. The chain couples TRBV12-3 or TRBV12-4 to TRBJ2-1; D is perhaps TRBD2 (7 bases). The ends were cut back, 6 bases at V and 7 bases at J, with 19 bases in the middle. The CDR3 loop spans 15 amino acids. CDR3 bases: TGTGCCAGCAGCCCTGGGGGGGCGCTTCAAAATGAGCAGTTCTTC. It encodes CASSPGGALQNEQFF.

In its sample, this clonotype was seen many times. V is TRBV7-2 and J is TRBJ1-2, with D perhaps matching TRBD1 (6 bases). Trimming left V 5 bases short and J 4 bases short, with 20 bases between. The germline V gene encodes CDR1 SGHTA and CDR2 FQGNSA. This CDR3 has 16 residues. CDR3 residues: CASSPGPDSPRYGYTF. DNA for the CDR3: TGTGCCAGCAGCCCCGGCCCGGACAGTCCTCGCTATGGCTACACCTTC.

This clonotype was recorded at least ten times. The rearrangement uses TRBV5-1 and TRBJ2-5, with D possibly matching TRBD1 (6 bases). From germline, CDR1 is SGHRS and CDR2 YFSETQ. The CDR3 length is 16 residues. Trimming took 3 bases from V and 4 from J, leaving 19 bases between them. The CDR3 DNA reads as TGCGCCAGCAGCTCTCGGCTTATACAGGGCCGAGAGACCCAGTACTTC. Translation: CASSSRLIQGRETQYF.

This clonotype was picked up many times. This rearrangement joins TRBV6-5 to TRBJ2-5; D may match TRBD1 or TRBD2 (5 bases each). Trimming took off 6 bases at V and 3 bases at J, with 17 bases between the two ends. Germline CDR1 is MNHEY and CDR2 is SVGAGI. The CDR3 has 15 amino acids. The CDR3 protein is CASSPGSGRKETQYF. Here the CDR3 DNA reads TGTGCCAGCAGCCCAGGGTCGGGGCGGAAAGAGACCCAGTACTTC.

Ten or more counts support this clonotype. V and J are TRBV5-1 and TRBJ1-1; D is undetermined. This CDR3 contains 14 residues. Germline CDR1 is SGHRS and CDR2 is YFSETQ. Trimming took off 0 bases at V and 11 bases at J, with 17 bases between the two ends. Written as DNA, the CDR3 is TGCGCCAGCAGCTTGGGGGTCGATTTAGGTGTGGCTTTCTTT. Its protein is CASSLGVDLGVAFF.

The chain links TRBV20-1 to TRBJ2-1; D is ambiguous. Germline CDR1 and CDR2: DFQATT and SNEGSKA (reference sequence). V lost 0 bases, J lost 5 bases, and 5 bases lay in between. The CDR3 has 12 residues. The CDR3 spells CSAREDDNEQFF. The CDR3 bases are TGCAGTGCTAGAGAGGATGACAATGAGCAGTTCTTC.

There are many counts of this clonotype. The DNA of the CDR3 is TGTGCCATTACCGGGACAGGGGTCTATCAGCCCCAGCATTTT. Its translation: CAITGTGVYQPQHF. The J gene is TRBJ1-5, the V gene TRBV10-3; TRBD1 aligns across 10 bases. The CDR3 covers 14 residues. Looked up from germline, CDR1 is ENHRY and CDR2 is SYGVKD. The V and J ends lost 9 bases and 5 bases, in that order; junction bases with no gene match: 7.

This clonotype appeared many times. The gene calls are TRBV5-5 and TRBJ2-2; D unresolved. CDR3 length equals 13 residues. Trimming cost V 0 bases and J 6 bases, with 6 bases left between them. The germline CDR1 and CDR2 sequences are SGHKS and YYEKEE (reference sequence). The CDR3 spells CASSLEVSGELFF. In DNA form, the CDR3 reads TGTGCCAGCAGCTTGGAGGTCTCCGGGGAGCTGTTTTTT.

Note on this clonotype: This may arise from a read error, as a much more abundant clone is one base away. This rearrangement joins TRBV10-3 to TRBJ2-7; the D gene is possibly TRBD2 (5 bases). The germline gives CDR1 ENHRY, CDR2 SYGVKD. The CDR3 totals 13 residues. The germline V and J ends were trimmed by 0 bases and 10 bases, with 13 bases remaining between them. CDR3 amino acids: CAISESTGRDQYF. The DNA of the CDR3 is TGTGCCATCAGTGAGTCGACGGGGAGAGACCAGTACTTC.

There are many counts of this clonotype. The genes are TRBV5-1 and TRBJ2-7; D is perhaps TRBD1 (6 bases). Trimming cost V 4 bases and J 2 bases, with 7 bases left between them. The germline V gene encodes CDR1 SGHRS and CDR2 YFSETQ. The CDR3 totals 12 residues. The chain's CDR3 is CASSGDTYEQYF. The CDR3, as DNA: TGCGCCAGCAGCGGGGACACCTACGAGCAGTACTTC.

CDR3 sequence: CASSGGGSTNEKLFF. Written as DNA, the CDR3 is TGTGCCAGCAGCGGAGGGGGGTCAACTAATGAAAAACTGTTTTTT. This chain links TRBV12-3 or TRBV12-4 with TRBJ1-4, with D possibly TRBD1 on 6 matching bases. There are 15 residues in the CDR3. With 6 bases removed from V and 0 bases from J, the gap between germline ends came to 11 bases.

There are many counts of this clonotype. V is TRBV7-3 and J is TRBJ2-5; 8 bases line up with TRBD2. Losses at the gene ends were 3 bases for V and 2 bases for J; bases not matched to a gene: 8. The CDR3 is 16 amino acids. Germline CDR1 is SGHTA and CDR2 is FQGTGA. CDR3 region: CASSFRGGRVQETQYF. The CDR3 nucleotides read TGTGCCAGCAGCTTCCGGGGGGGCCGGGTACAAGAGACCCAGTACTTC.

This clonotype was found many times. The V and J genes are TRBV4-3 and TRBJ1-1; no reliable D call. Per germline, CDR1 LGHNA and CDR2 YSLEER. Trimming removed 0 bases from V and 2 bases from J, with 7 bases in between. CDR3 length: 14 residues. The CDR3 loop reads CASSQESLNTEAFF. DNA of the CDR3: TGCGCCAGCAGCCAAGAGTCTTTAAACACTGAAGCTTTCTTT.